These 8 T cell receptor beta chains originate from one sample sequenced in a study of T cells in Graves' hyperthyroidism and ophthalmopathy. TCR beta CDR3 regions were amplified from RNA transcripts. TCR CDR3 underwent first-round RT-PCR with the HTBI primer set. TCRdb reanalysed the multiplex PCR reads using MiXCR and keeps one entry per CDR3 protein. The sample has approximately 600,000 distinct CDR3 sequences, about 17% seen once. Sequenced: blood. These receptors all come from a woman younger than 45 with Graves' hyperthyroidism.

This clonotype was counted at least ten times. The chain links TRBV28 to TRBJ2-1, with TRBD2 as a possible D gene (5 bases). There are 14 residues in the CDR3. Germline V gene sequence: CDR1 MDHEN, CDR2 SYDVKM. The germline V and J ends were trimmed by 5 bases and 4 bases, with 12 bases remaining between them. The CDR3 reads CASSPAGPYNEQFF. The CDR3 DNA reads TGTGCCAGCAGTCCTGCGGGCCCGTACAATGAGCAGTTCTTC. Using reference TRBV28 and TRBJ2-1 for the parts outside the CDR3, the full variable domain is DVKVTQSSRYLVKRTGEKVFLECVQDMDHENMFWYRQDPGLGLRLIYFSYDVKMKEKGDIPEGYSVSREKKERFSLILESASTNQTSMYLCASSPAGPYNEQFFGPGTRLTVL.

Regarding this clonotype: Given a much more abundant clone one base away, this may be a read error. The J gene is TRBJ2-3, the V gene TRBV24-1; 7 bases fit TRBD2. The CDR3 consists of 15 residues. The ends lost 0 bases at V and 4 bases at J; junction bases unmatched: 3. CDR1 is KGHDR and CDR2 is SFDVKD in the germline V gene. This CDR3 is CATSDLERGADTQYF. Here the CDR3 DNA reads TGTGCCACCAGTGATTTGGAGCGGGGCGCAGATACGCAGTATTTT.

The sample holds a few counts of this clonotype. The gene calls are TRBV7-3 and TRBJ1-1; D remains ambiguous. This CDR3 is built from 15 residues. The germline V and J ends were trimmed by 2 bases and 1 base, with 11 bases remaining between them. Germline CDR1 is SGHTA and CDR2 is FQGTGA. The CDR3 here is CASSLDISANTEAFF. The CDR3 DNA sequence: TGTGCCAGCAGCTTAGACATATCAGCGAACACTGAAGCTTTCTTT.

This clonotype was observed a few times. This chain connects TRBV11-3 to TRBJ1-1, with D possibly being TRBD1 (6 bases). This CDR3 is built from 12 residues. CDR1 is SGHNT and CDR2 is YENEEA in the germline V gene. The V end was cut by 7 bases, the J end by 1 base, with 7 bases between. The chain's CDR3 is CASKGGNTEAFF. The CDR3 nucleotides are TGTGCCAGCAAGGGGGGGAACACTGAAGCTTTCTTT.

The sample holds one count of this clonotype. The CDR3 region is CASSSGLAGGPGNEQFF. The DNA of the CDR3 is TGTGCCAGCAGCTCTGGACTAGCGGGAGGGCCAGGCAATGAGCAGTTCTTC. The J gene is TRBJ2-1, the V gene TRBV7-2, with 15 nucleotides matching TRBD2. J gave up 6 bases and V 4 bases, and 7 bases lay outside the gene matches. This CDR3 contains 17 residues. Germline lookup yields CDR1 SGHTA and CDR2 FQGNSA.

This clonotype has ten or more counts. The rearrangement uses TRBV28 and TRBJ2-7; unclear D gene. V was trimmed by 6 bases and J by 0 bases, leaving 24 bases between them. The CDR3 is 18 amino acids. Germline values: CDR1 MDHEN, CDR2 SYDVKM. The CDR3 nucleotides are TGTGCCAGCAGACCCGGCCCTGGCCGGCTTAAGAGCTCCTACGAGCAGTACTTC. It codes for CASRPGPGRLKSSYEQYF. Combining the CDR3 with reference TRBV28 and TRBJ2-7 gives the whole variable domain DVKVTQSSRYLVKRTGEKVFLECVQDMDHENMFWYRQDPGLGLRLIYFSYDVKMKEKGDIPEGYSVSREKKERFSLILESASTNQTSMYLCASRPGPGRLKSSYEQYFGPGTRLTVT.

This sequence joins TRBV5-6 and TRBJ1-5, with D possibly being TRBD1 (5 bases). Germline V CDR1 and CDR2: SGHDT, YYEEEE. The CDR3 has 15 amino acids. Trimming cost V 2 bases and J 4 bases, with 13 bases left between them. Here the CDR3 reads CASSFGMGGNQPQHF. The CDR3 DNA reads TGTGCCAGCAGCTTTGGGATGGGGGGGAATCAGCCCCAGCATTTT.

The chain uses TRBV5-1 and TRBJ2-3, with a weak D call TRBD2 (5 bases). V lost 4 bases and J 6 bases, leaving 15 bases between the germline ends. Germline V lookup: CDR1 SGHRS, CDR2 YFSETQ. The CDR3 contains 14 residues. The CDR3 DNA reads TGCGCCAGCAGCCATGATTTAGCGACGGATACGCAGTATTTT. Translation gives CASSHDLATDTQYF.